Below, 29 T cell receptor beta chains from the same sample are listed, as sequenced in a study of cytomegalovirus exposure and HLA in healthy donors. This PCR relied on a set of 60 Vbeta primers and 13 Jbeta primers. Clones were sequenced by immunoSEQ multiplex PCR, and TCRdb holds only the in-frame ones, with some missing. The sample's table shows about 130,000 clones. Sequencing input: PBMCs. The receptors derive from a woman aged 60-75 years in good health and CMV-seronegative.

The chain combines TRBV5-1 with TRBJ2-2; 9 nucleotides line up with TRBD1. The germline V gene has CDR1 SGHRS and CDR2 YFSETQ. After removal of 3 bases from V and 5 bases from J, the junction contained 5 bases not matched to a gene. The CDR3 sequence is 15 residues long. CDR3 coding DNA: TGCGCCAGCAGCTCGTTTGGACAGGGGACCGGGGAGCTGTTTTTT. This translates into CASSSFGQGTGELFF.

The chain carries TRBV12-5 and TRBJ2-1; 10 bases are shared with TRBD2. The J segment lost 5 bases and the V segment lost 0 bases, leaving 7 bases of the junction unmatched. Per the germline V gene, CDR1 is LGHNT and CDR2 is FRNRAP. The CDR3 runs 17 residues. CDR3 nucleotide sequence: TGTGCTAGTGGTTTGGTAAGGGGGACTAGCGCGAACAATGAGCAGTTCTTC. Amino acid sequence: CASGLVRGTSANNEQFF.

The chain couples TRBV9 to TRBJ2-3, with TRBD2 matching 11 bases. The V segment lost 0 bases and the J segment 2 bases; nucleotides outside the gene matches: 5. CDR1 is SGDLS, CDR2 YYNGEE, per germline. CDR3 size: 17 residues. In DNA, the CDR3 is TGTGCCAGCAGCGTAGCAGGACTAGCGGGTAACACAGATACGCAGTATTTT. Amino acid sequence: CASSVAGLAGNTDTQYF.

The chain has TRBV7-9 and TRBJ2-2; 7 nucleotides match TRBD2. The germline CDR1 and CDR2 sequences are SEHNR and FQNEAQ (reference sequence). This CDR3 is built from 15 residues. The J segment lost 4 bases and the V segment lost 2 bases, leaving 4 bases of the junction unmatched. CDR3 nucleotide sequence: TGTGCCAGCAGCTTACGGGGCGGGGGCACCGGGGAGCTGTTTTTT. Amino acid sequence: CASSLRGGGTGELFF.

V usage is TRBV10-1 and J usage is TRBJ2-7; D gene unclear. The germline CDR1 and CDR2 sequences are WNHNN and SYGVQD (reference sequence). The CDR3 length is 12 residues. V was pared by 3 bases and J by 0 bases, with 3 bases between. DNA of the CDR3: TGCGCCAGCAGTGACCGCTCCTACGAGCAGTACTTC. This translates into CASSDRSYEQYF.

The genes are TRBV9 and TRBJ1-2, with D possibly being TRBD1 (6 bases). The CDR3 length is 13 residues. Germline CDR1 is SGDLS and CDR2 is YYNGEE. V shed 2 bases and J shed 2 bases, with 7 bases lying between them. The DNA of the CDR3 is TGTGCCAGCAGCGTTCAGGGGAACTATGGCTACACCTTC. Translation gives CASSVQGNYGYTF.

The rearrangement joins TRBV5-1 to TRBJ2-1; 8 bases line up with TRBD2. Germline assignment: CDR1 SGHRS and CDR2 YFSETQ. The CDR3 sequence is 15 residues long. The V segment lost 0 bases and the J segment 10 bases; nucleotides outside the gene matches: 9. The CDR3 loop is CASSLGAAGGDEQFF. In nucleotides, the CDR3 is TGCGCCAGCAGCTTGGGGGCGGCGGGAGGTGACGAGCAGTTCTTC.

This chain links TRBV5-1 with TRBJ2-1, with TRBD2 identical over 7 bases. The germline V gene encodes CDR1 SGHRS and CDR2 YFSETQ. CDR3 size: 16 residues. After removal of 0 bases from V and 6 bases from J, the junction contained 9 bases not matched to a gene. The CDR3 loop reads CASSLDPGRVGNEQFF. In DNA form, the CDR3 reads TGCGCCAGCAGCTTGGATCCAGGGAGGGTAGGCAATGAGCAGTTCTTC.

The gene calls are TRBV11-2 and TRBJ1-3; D is unclear. The germline V gene has CDR1 SGHAT and CDR2 FQNNGV. The CDR3 totals 15 residues. Trimming stripped 4 bases from V and 0 bases from J, with 10 bases between. The CDR3 DNA reads as TGTGCCAGCAGCTCCTCGCCGGGCTCTGGAAACACCATATATTTT. It specifies CASSSSPGSGNTIYF.

The chain recombines TRBV2 with TRBJ1-5; weak D call: TRBD1 (6 bases). CDR3 length: 16 residues. CDR1 and CDR2 from the germline V gene are SNHLY and FYNNEI. V was trimmed by 6 bases and J by 2 bases, leaving 17 bases between them. The CDR3 sequence is CASRKYQGLGNQPQHF. Here the CDR3 DNA reads TGTGCCAGCAGGAAATACCAGGGGCTGGGCAATCAGCCCCAGCATTTT.

J is TRBJ1-4 and V is TRBV5-4; 9 bases fit TRBD1. CDR3 length: 14 amino acids. Germline V gene data show CDR1 as SGHNT and CDR2 as YYREEE (reference sequence). Losses at the gene ends were 4 bases for V and 7 bases for J; bases not matched to a gene: 5. The CDR3 sequence: CASSVQGASEKLFF. The CDR3 coding sequence is TGTGCCAGCAGCGTACAGGGGGCGAGTGAAAAACTGTTTTTT.

The gene calls are TRBV7-6 and TRBJ1-5, with 9 bases fitting TRBD1. In germline, CDR1 is SGHVS, CDR2 FNYEAQ. CDR3 length: 19 residues. After removal of 0 bases from V and 6 bases from J, the junction contained 15 bases not matched to a gene. CDR3 protein: CASSLAGTGTKGAGQPQHF. The CDR3 region has the DNA TGTGCCAGCAGCTTAGCGGGGACAGGGACTAAAGGGGCAGGTCAGCCCCAGCATTTT. Complete variable domain (other parts from reference TRBV7-6 and TRBJ1-5): GAGVSQSPRYKVTKRGQDVALRCDPISGHVSLYWYRQALGQGPEFLTYFNYEAQQDKSGLPNDRFSAERPEGSISTLTIQRTEQRDSAMYRCASSLAGTGTKGAGQPQHFGDGTRLSIL.

The chain uses TRBV18 and TRBJ2-6; tentatively, D is TRBD2 (6 bases). CDR1 and CDR2 from the germline V gene are KGHSH and LQKENI. Trimming cost V 0 bases and J 0 bases, with 9 bases left between them. The CDR3 length is 17 residues. CDR3 in amino acids: CASSPPGLHSGANVLTF. In DNA, the CDR3 is TGTGCCAGCTCACCACCGGGACTGCACTCTGGGGCCAACGTCCTGACTTTC.

The V and J genes are TRBV6-1 and TRBJ1-5, with TRBD1 matching 8 bases. The trim removed 2 bases at V and 3 bases at J, leaving 3 bases unmatched. The CDR3 runs to 15 residues. In germline, CDR1 is MNHNS, CDR2 SASEGT. In DNA form, the CDR3 reads TGTGCCAGCAGTGAATGGACAGGGTCCAATCAGCCCCAGCATTTT. Translation gives CASSEWTGSNQPQHF.

The V gene is TRBV2, the J gene TRBJ1-2; TRBD1 agrees at 7 bases. J gave up 8 bases and V 4 bases, and 7 bases lay outside the gene matches. CDR1 is SNHLY and CDR2 is FYNNEI in the germline V gene. CDR3 size: 13 residues. CDR3: CASSVQGVDGYTF. DNA of the CDR3: TGTGCCAGCAGTGTCCAGGGGGTGGACGGCTACACCTTC.

The CDR3 DNA reads TGTGCCAGCAGTTCCCACTTAGCGGGTATTCAGTACTTC. This codes for CASSSHLAGIQYF. The chain links TRBV27 to TRBJ2-4; the match to TRBD2 covers 7 bases. CDR1 is MNHEY, CDR2 SMNVEV, per germline (reference sequence). V dropped 4 bases and J dropped 10; count of bases not matched to a gene: 7. This CDR3 spans 13 amino acids.

V and J are TRBV5-1 and TRBJ1-6; 7 nucleotides line up with TRBD1. Looked up from germline, CDR1 is SGHRS and CDR2 is YFSETQ. The trim removed 4 bases at V and 7 bases at J, leaving 8 bases unmatched. The CDR3 contains 15 residues. The CDR3 nucleotides read TGCGCCAGCAGCGAGGGGGCGTTGGGAAATTCACCCCTCCACTTT. Protein sequence: CASSEGALGNSPLHF.

The CDR3 nucleotides read TGTGCCAGCAGTAAACTAGCGACTAGAGCCAAAAACATTCAGTACTTC. It encodes CASSKLATRAKNIQYF. V usage is TRBV2 and J usage is TRBJ2-4, with 7 bases lining up with TRBD2. CDR1 is SNHLY, CDR2 FYNNEI, per germline. J gave up 0 bases and V 5 bases, and 7 bases lay outside the gene matches. The CDR3 length is 16 residues.

V gene TRBV18 combines with J gene TRBJ1-4, with 9 nucleotides matching TRBD1. V dropped 0 bases and J dropped 4; count of bases not matched to a gene: 6. Germline lookup yields CDR1 KGHSH and CDR2 LQKENI. CDR3 length: 17 residues. CDR3 residues: CASSPPRTGVGNEKLFF. The CDR3 DNA follows: TGTGCCAGCTCACCACCGAGGACAGGGGTGGGTAATGAAAAACTGTTTTTT.

The V gene is TRBV5-1, the J gene TRBJ2-1, with 8 nucleotides matching TRBD1. The CDR3 runs to 13 residues. Germline CDR1 and CDR2: SGHRS and YFSETQ. V trimming: 0 bases; J trimming: 7 bases; junction bases outside the gene matches: 0. CDR3 region: CASSLGQGNEQFF. The DNA of the CDR3 is TGCGCCAGCAGCTTGGGACAGGGGAATGAGCAGTTCTTC.

This chain uses TRBV6-4 with TRBJ2-6; TRBD1 is a possible D gene (6 bases). CDR3 length: 17 residues. The germline V gene has CDR1 MRHNA and CDR2 SNTAGT. V lost 3 bases, J lost 0 bases, and 12 bases lay in between. The CDR3 sequence is CASSDGGQLSGANVLTF. The CDR3 DNA reads TGTGCCAGCAGTGATGGAGGACAGCTCTCTGGGGCCAACGTCCTGACTTTC.

For this clone: This same CDR3 is encoded by further DNA sequences in the sample. The gene calls are TRBV5-1 and TRBJ1-1; tentative D call: TRBD1 (5 bases). V dropped 4 bases and J dropped 5 bases, with 15 bases sitting between them. This CDR3 comprises 14 residues. Germline CDR1 SGHRS, CDR2 YFSETQ. The CDR3 spells CASSPGTGGTEAFF. CDR3 coding DNA: TGCGCCAGCAGCCCCGGAACCGGGGGGACTGAAGCTTTCTTT.

The V call is TRBV7-8, the J call TRBJ2-1; D is unclear. Trimming stripped 4 bases from V and 2 bases from J, with 9 bases between. The CDR3 contains 14 residues. Germline-derived CDR1 and CDR2 are SGHVS and FQNEAQ. CDR3 sequence reads: CASSYTETYNEQFF. The CDR3 region has the DNA TGTGCCAGCAGCTATACGGAGACCTACAATGAGCAGTTCTTC.

V is TRBV2 and J is TRBJ1-2; 7 bases map to TRBD1. The CDR3 is made up of 16 amino acids. V trimming: 4 bases; J trimming: 0 bases; junction bases outside the gene matches: 8. In germline, CDR1 is SNHLY, CDR2 FYNNEI. The CDR3 region has the DNA TGTGCCAGCAGTGGGTTTTCGGGGACAGCTAACTATGGCTACACCTTC. Translating it yields CASSGFSGTANYGYTF.

J is TRBJ2-7 and V is TRBV28; TRBD1 agrees at 10 bases. Germline CDR1 and CDR2: MDHEN and SYDVKM. This CDR3 has 15 residues. After removal of 2 bases from V and 4 bases from J, the junction contained 5 bases not matched to a gene. The CDR3, as DNA: TGTGCCAGCAGTTTAAACCCGGGACAGGGGTACGAGCAGTACTTC. Its protein is CASSLNPGQGYEQYF.

The chain joins TRBV6-6 to TRBJ2-3, with TRBD1 matching over 9 bases. This CDR3 has 14 residues. CDR1 is MNHNY and CDR2 is SVGAGI in the germline V gene (reference sequence). V lost 6 bases and J lost 8; bases outside the gene matches: 9. In nucleotides, the CDR3 is TGTGCCAGCAGCCAGGACAGGGGAGCAGGTACGCAGTATTTT. Protein sequence: CASSQDRGAGTQYF.

The DNA of the CDR3 is TGTGCCAGCAGTCAACAGGGGGGAACGCAGTATTTT. Residues: CASSQQGGTQYF. The chain is built from TRBV6-6 and TRBJ2-3; the match to TRBD1 covers 8 bases. The CDR3 length is 12 residues. The trim removed 5 bases at V and 9 bases at J, leaving 4 bases unmatched. Germline-derived CDR1 and CDR2 are MNHNY and SVGAGI (reference sequence).

The chain couples TRBV28 to TRBJ2-7; D gene ambiguous. Germline CDR1 reads MDHEN; CDR2 reads SYDVKM. The CDR3 contains 11 residues. V was pared by 5 bases and J by 3 bases, with 5 bases between. The CDR3 sequence is CASSTIYEQYF. CDR3 nucleotide sequence: TGTGCCAGCAGTACTATCTACGAGCAGTACTTC.

V gene TRBV5-1 combines with J gene TRBJ1-1; 7 bases are a match to TRBD1. The CDR3 has 14 amino acids. The V gene end was trimmed by 3 bases and the J gene end by 1 base; junction bases not matched to a gene: 3. Germline CDR1 is SGHRS and CDR2 is YFSETQ. The CDR3 sequence is CASSSGQTNTEAFF. The CDR3 coding sequence is TGCGCCAGCAGCTCGGGACAGACGAACACTGAAGCTTTCTTT.